The entry below gives a single T cell receptor (beta chain) sequence along with its context. MiXCR, run by TCRdb on the RT-PCR reads, gives a single entry per CDR3 protein. The sample shows roughly 940,000 distinct CDR3 sequences, roughly 18% of them seen only once. V dropped 5 bases and J dropped 3; count of bases not matched to a gene: 8. Germline loops: CDR1 SEHNR, CDR2 FQNEAQ (reference sequence). This CDR3 region has 16 residues. This sample is drawn from a study of patients and donors after allogeneic stem cell transplantation. This receptor was identified in a human donor who was either an allogeneic HSCT recipient or a stem cell or donor lymphocyte infusion donor (not recorded which). It is not recorded whose cells these are; they may come from a transplant donor. The rearrangement links TRBV7-9 to TRBJ2-5, with 11 bases that match TRBD1. The sample was blood, either unsorted or a sorted T cell fraction (not recorded which). The CDR3 loop reads CASSPRTGGYEETQYF. The CDR3 DNA reads TGTGCCAGCAGCCCTAGGACAGGGGGCTATGAAGAGACCCAGTACTTC.